Each of the 30 T cell receptor beta chains below was sequenced from the same sample in a study of blood T cell repertoires in COVID-19. Only in-frame clones appear in the TCRdb table, and some are missing; sequencing was by immunoSEQ multiplex PCR. The data show about 370,000 clones, with around 90% seen just once and about 2.9% held by the top ten. The sample comprised peripheral blood. These receptors originate from a woman aged 25 to 39 with COVID-19, enrolled during active disease.

This clone was recorded once. This chain uses TRBV18 with TRBJ1-1; 7 nucleotides agree with TRBD1. The germline gives CDR1 KGHSH, CDR2 LQKENI. The ends lost 0 bases at V and 5 bases at J; junction bases unmatched: 3. CDR3 length equals 14 residues. Here the CDR3 reads CASSPPDRVTEAFF. For the CDR3, the DNA is TGTGCCAGCTCACCACCTGACAGGGTGACTGAAGCTTTCTTT.

The rearrangement uses TRBV7-2 and TRBJ2-2; 7 bases line up with TRBD1. CDR3 size: 15 residues. The V and J ends lost 5 bases and 8 bases, in that order; junction bases with no gene match: 11. Germline V CDR1 and CDR2: SGHTA, FQGNSA. CDR3 protein: CASSLNRGQGGELFF. The CDR3 bases are TGTGCCAGCAGCCTCAACAGGGGTCAGGGGGGGGAGCTGTTTTTT.

This clone was picked up a small number of times. The rearrangement joins TRBV3-1 (or the pseudogene TRBV3-2) to TRBJ1-6, with D unresolved. V was trimmed by 0 bases and J by 9 bases, leaving 9 bases between them. This CDR3 is 14 amino acids long. The germline gives CDR1 LGHDT, CDR2 YNNKEL (reference sequence). The CDR3 DNA reads TGTGCCAGCAGCCAAGATCCGGGGAGTTCACCCCTCCACTTT. It specifies CASSQDPGSSPLHF.

In this sample, this clone turned up once. This chain joins TRBV3-1 (or the pseudogene TRBV3-2) and TRBJ2-2, with D maybe TRBD1 (5 bases). The length of the CDR3 is 15 residues. CDR1 is LGHDT and CDR2 is YNNKEL in the germline V gene (reference sequence). Trimming pared 4 bases from V and 5 bases from J, leaving 14 bases between. DNA for the CDR3: TGTGCCAGCAGCCCTTCAGGGTTGGGAACCGGGGAGCTGTTTTTT. Its translation is CASSPSGLGTGELFF.

The chain carries TRBV5-1 and TRBJ1-4; D is uncertain. Germline values: CDR1 SGHRS, CDR2 YFSETQ. Trimming took 3 bases from V and 4 from J, leaving 13 bases between them. This CDR3 has 15 amino acids. CDR3 sequence (DNA): TGCGCCAGCAGCTGGTCTGGGGAGATTAATGAAAAACTGTTTTTT. Protein product: CASSWSGEINEKLFF.

The chain is built from TRBV28 and TRBJ2-3, with TRBD1 matching over 7 bases. The CDR3 runs 17 residues. J gave up 2 bases and V 6 bases, and 14 bases lay outside the gene matches. The V gene's germline CDR1 is MDHEN and CDR2 SYDVKM. The CDR3, as DNA: TGTGCCAGCAGCTATTGGCTAGGACAGGTTATCACAGATACGCAGTATTTT. Amino acid sequence: CASSYWLGQVITDTQYF.

This chain joins TRBV19 and TRBJ1-5, with a tentative D call TRBD1 (6 bases). CDR3 length: 18 residues. Trimming removed 1 base from V and 4 bases from J, with 20 bases in between. Germline V gene sequence: CDR1 LNHDA, CDR2 SQIVND (reference sequence). The CDR3 nucleotides are TGTGCCAGTAGTATAGCCCGGGGCGGGGGGCTCATGAATCAGCCCCAGCATTTT. Its translation is CASSIARGGGLMNQPQHF.

The chain is built from TRBV4-2 and TRBJ1-1; tentatively, D is TRBD1 (6 bases). V lost 1 base and J 7 bases, leaving 10 bases between the germline ends. The CDR3 runs to 13 residues. Per germline, CDR1 LGHNA and CDR2 YNFKEQ. DNA for the CDR3: TGTGCCAGCAGCCAAGTACAGGGTGTTGAAGCTTTCTTT. Protein sequence: CASSQVQGVEAFF.

The V gene is TRBV5-1, the J gene TRBJ1-3; 8 nucleotides agree with TRBD1. The V and J ends lost 3 bases and 0 bases, in that order; junction bases with no gene match: 2. The CDR3 spans 15 residues. From germline, CDR1 is SGHRS and CDR2 YFSETQ. The CDR3 region is CASSWDRSSGNTIYF. The CDR3 nucleotides are TGCGCCAGCAGCTGGGACAGGAGCTCTGGAAACACCATATATTTT.

This clone has more than one count but fewer than ten. V and J are TRBV18 and TRBJ1-1, with a tentative D call TRBD1 (5 bases). Between the trimmed V and J ends, which lost 1 base and 5 bases, there was a span of 11 bases. CDR1 KGHSH and CDR2 LQKENI come from the germline V gene. CDR3 length: 14 residues. The CDR3 region is CASSPQASGTEAFF. The CDR3 DNA is TGTGCCAGCTCACCACAGGCCTCAGGGACTGAAGCTTTCTTT.

This chain joins TRBV24-1 and TRBJ2-2; D perhaps matches TRBD1 (6 bases). Germline loops: CDR1 KGHDR, CDR2 SFDVKD. The CDR3 runs to 16 residues. Deletions cut 6 bases from V and 1 base from J, with 14 bases between. The CDR3 region is CATSSAGTRNTGELFF. CDR3 in DNA: TGTGCCACCAGTTCGGCCGGGACAAGGAACACCGGGGAGCTGTTTTTT.

The chain couples TRBV29-1 to TRBJ2-3; 7 bases are shared with TRBD1. This CDR3 has 14 amino acids. The germline V gene has CDR1 SQVTM and CDR2 ANQGSEA. V shed 7 bases, J shed 2 bases, and the junction held 9 bases outside the gene matches. The CDR3 loop is CSATYRGFTDTQYF. DNA of the CDR3: TGCAGCGCCACGTACAGGGGATTCACAGATACGCAGTATTTT.

This chain connects TRBV6-5 to TRBJ2-5; a weak D match, TRBD1 (6 bases). The germline V and J ends were trimmed by 0 bases and 4 bases, with 9 bases remaining between them. Looked up from germline, CDR1 is MNHEY and CDR2 is SVGAGI. The CDR3 is 14 residues long. The CDR3 spells CASSYSRGGETQYF. The CDR3 DNA follows: TGTGCCAGCAGTTACTCCCGAGGGGGAGAGACCCAGTACTTC.

This chain uses TRBV5-1 with TRBJ1-2, with D tentatively TRBD1 (6 bases). V shed 4 bases and J shed 8 bases, with 21 bases lying between them. This CDR3 has 15 amino acids. Germline V gene lookup returns CDR1 SGHRS and CDR2 YFSETQ. CDR3 in amino acids: CASSLSPGAGDGYTF. In DNA form, the CDR3 reads TGCGCCAGCAGCCTCTCCCCCGGGGCAGGGGACGGCTACACCTTC.

As regards this clone: The CDR3 does not end in the conserved phenylalanine or tryptophan, so this is likely a read error. The DNA is left out, because the CDR3 cannot be placed on it with certainty; the CDR3 is given as TCRdb lists it. This rearrangement joins TRBV6-1 to TRBJ1-1. The CDR3 is 13 amino acids in total, end residues counted. Germline values: CDR1 MNHNS, CDR2 SASEGT. CDR3 sequence reads: CASSEARAGGAPL.

The V gene is TRBV29-1, the J gene TRBJ2-7; 11 positions agree with TRBD2. The germline V gene encodes CDR1 SQVTM and CDR2 ANQGSEA. V lost 5 bases and J lost 6; bases outside the gene matches: 6. This CDR3 is 13 amino acids long. CDR3 residues: CSVQLAGAGEQYV. The CDR3 DNA sequence: TGCAGCGTTCAACTAGCGGGAGCGGGCGAGCAGTACGTC.

This clone was observed a few times. The V call is TRBV19, the J call TRBJ2-1, with 14 bases lining up with TRBD2. The CDR3 loop spans 17 amino acids. Germline assignment: CDR1 LNHDA and CDR2 SQIVND (reference sequence). The junction had 10 bases not matched to a gene; V was cut back by 4 bases and J by 8 bases. CDR3 DNA: TGTGCCAGTAGTACTCCGACTAGCGGGAGGGCTTGGTATGAGCAGTTCTTC. Amino acid sequence: CASSTPTSGRAWYEQFF.

The V gene is TRBV5-1, the J gene TRBJ1-2; a possible D gene is TRBD1 (6 bases). The CDR3 extends over 13 amino acids. In germline, CDR1 is SGHRS, CDR2 YFSETQ. The V gene lost 4 bases and the J gene lost 4 bases, with 11 bases spanning the gap. DNA for the CDR3: TGCGCCAGCAGCCCTGACAGGATCTATGGCTACACCTTC. Translating gives CASSPDRIYGYTF.

V is TRBV7-2 and J is TRBJ2-3; a weak D match, TRBD1 (5 bases). V lost 2 bases and J 10 bases, leaving 7 bases between the germline ends. The CDR3 runs 11 residues. In germline, CDR1 is SGHTA, CDR2 FQGNSA. DNA of the CDR3: TGTGCCAGCAGCTTACAAGGGGCGCAGTATTTT. Translation gives CASSLQGAQYF.

The chain combines TRBV9 with TRBJ2-5; possible D gene TRBD2, 5 bases. Trimming stripped 4 bases from V and 5 bases from J, with 21 bases between. Germline V lookup: CDR1 SGDLS, CDR2 YYNGEE. The CDR3 extends over 16 amino acids. The CDR3 DNA follows: TGTGCCAGCAGCCTAGGGTCCAGCGGAGTGCTGGAGACCCAGTACTTC. Amino acid sequence: CASSLGSSGVLETQYF.

Points on this clone: A much larger clone is a single base away; this may be a read error. The V and J genes are TRBV7-2 and TRBJ1-6; TRBD1 agrees at 10 bases. The CDR3 runs to 15 residues. Germline loops: CDR1 SGHTA, CDR2 FQGNSA. Unmatched junction bases numbered 3, after V lost 3 bases and J lost 7 bases. DNA for the CDR3: TGTGCCAGCAGCTTCGGGACAGGGGAAAATTCACCCCTCCACTTT. This sequence encodes CASSFGTGENSPLHF.

The chain joins TRBV9 to TRBJ2-1; D possibly corresponds to TRBD2 (5 bases). In germline, CDR1 is SGDLS, CDR2 YYNGEE. This CDR3 comprises 13 residues. V shed 3 bases and J shed 8 bases, with 12 bases lying between them. The CDR3 DNA sequence: TGTGCCAGCAGCGCAGGACTTATGGATGAGCAGTTCTTC. This gives the protein CASSAGLMDEQFF.

The V gene is TRBV12-2, the J gene TRBJ2-7; the table gives TRBD2 as D, unverified against the DNA. TRBV12-2 is annotated as a pseudogene. This CDR3 has 18 residues. For the CDR3, the DNA is TGTGCAAGTCGCTTATCGACAGCGGGAGGCCGTAGCTCCTACGAGCAGTACGTC. It specifies CASRLSTAGGRSSYEQYV.

The chain is built from TRBV5-4 and TRBJ1-1; 10 nucleotides line up with TRBD1. Germline assignment: CDR1 SGHNT and CDR2 YYREEE (reference sequence). V was clipped by 4 bases and J by 4 bases; unmatched bases: 10. The CDR3 consists of 16 residues. In nucleotides, the CDR3 is TGTGCCAGCAGCCCCCCAAGACAGGGGGCGGTCACTGAAGCTTTCTTT. This sequence encodes CASSPPRQGAVTEAFF.

The rearrangement joins TRBV5-1 to TRBJ2-2; 10 bases match TRBD1. From germline, CDR1 is SGHRS and CDR2 YFSETQ. The CDR3 sequence is 15 residues long. Germline trimming cut 7 bases from V and 5 bases from J; bases unmatched to any gene: 8. The CDR3 is CASSQGGQGTGELFF. The CDR3 bases are TGCGCCAGCTCGCAGGGGGGACAGGGGACCGGGGAGCTGTTTTTT.

The chain links TRBV18 to TRBJ1-2; D might be TRBD1 (5 bases). With 1 base removed from V and 3 bases from J, the gap between germline ends came to 9 bases. The CDR3 consists of 14 residues. Germline V gene lookup returns CDR1 KGHSH and CDR2 LQKENI. CDR3 in amino acids: CASSPQTGDYGYTF. In DNA, the CDR3 is TGTGCCAGCTCACCACAGACGGGGGACTATGGCTACACCTTC.

The genes are TRBV6-5 and TRBJ1-5, with 11 bases matching TRBD1. V shed 6 bases and J 7 bases; nucleotides not matched to a gene: 8. Germline values: CDR1 MNHEY, CDR2 SVGAGI. The CDR3 contains 15 residues. The CDR3 nucleotides read TGTGCCAGCAGCAGGACAGGGGGCGGGGAACAGCCCCAGCATTTT. This sequence encodes CASSRTGGGEQPQHF.

This chain joins TRBV6-2 or TRBV6-3 and TRBJ2-7, with 14 bases identical to TRBD2. Germline trimming cut 3 bases from V and 3 bases from J; bases unmatched to any gene: 4. CDR3 length equals 16 residues. The germline CDR1 and CDR2 sequences are MNHEY and SVGEGT. CDR3 sequence reads: CASSYGTSGGSYEQYF. The CDR3 DNA is TGTGCCAGCAGTTATGGGACTAGCGGGGGAAGCTACGAGCAGTACTTC.

V and J are TRBV11-2 and TRBJ2-1; 7 bases line up with TRBD2. Per the germline V gene, CDR1 is SGHAT and CDR2 is FQNNGV. The CDR3 sequence is 15 residues long. V lost 3 bases and J lost 4; bases outside the gene matches: 6. This CDR3 is CASSFAGARYNEQFF. The CDR3 bases are TGTGCCAGCAGCTTCGCGGGAGCACGGTACAATGAGCAGTTCTTC.

This clone occurred once. Other DNA sequences from this sample encode an identical CDR3 as well. V and J are TRBV9 and TRBJ1-3; D not certain. With 2 bases removed from V and 0 bases from J, the gap between germline ends came to 3 bases. CDR3 size: 13 residues. Germline lookup yields CDR1 SGDLS and CDR2 YYNGEE. CDR3 in amino acids: CASSVNSGNTIYF. The CDR3 bases are TGTGCCAGCAGCGTCAACTCTGGAAACACCATATATTTT.